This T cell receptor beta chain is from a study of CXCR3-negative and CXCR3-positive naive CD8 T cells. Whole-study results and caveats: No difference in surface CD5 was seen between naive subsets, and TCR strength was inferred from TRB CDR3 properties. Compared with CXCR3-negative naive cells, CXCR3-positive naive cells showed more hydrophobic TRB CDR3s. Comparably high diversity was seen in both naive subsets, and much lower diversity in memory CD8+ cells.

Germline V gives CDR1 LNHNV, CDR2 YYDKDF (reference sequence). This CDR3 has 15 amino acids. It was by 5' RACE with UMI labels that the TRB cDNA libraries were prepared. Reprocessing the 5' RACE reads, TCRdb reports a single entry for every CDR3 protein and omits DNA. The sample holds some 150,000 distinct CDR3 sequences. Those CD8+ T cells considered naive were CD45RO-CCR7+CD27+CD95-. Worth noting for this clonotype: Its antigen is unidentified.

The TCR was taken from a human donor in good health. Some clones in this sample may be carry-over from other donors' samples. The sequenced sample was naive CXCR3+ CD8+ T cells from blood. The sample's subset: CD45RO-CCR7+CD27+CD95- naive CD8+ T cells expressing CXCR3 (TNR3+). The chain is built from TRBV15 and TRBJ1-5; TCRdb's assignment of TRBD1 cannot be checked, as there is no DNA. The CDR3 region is CATSRFRGGNQPQHF.